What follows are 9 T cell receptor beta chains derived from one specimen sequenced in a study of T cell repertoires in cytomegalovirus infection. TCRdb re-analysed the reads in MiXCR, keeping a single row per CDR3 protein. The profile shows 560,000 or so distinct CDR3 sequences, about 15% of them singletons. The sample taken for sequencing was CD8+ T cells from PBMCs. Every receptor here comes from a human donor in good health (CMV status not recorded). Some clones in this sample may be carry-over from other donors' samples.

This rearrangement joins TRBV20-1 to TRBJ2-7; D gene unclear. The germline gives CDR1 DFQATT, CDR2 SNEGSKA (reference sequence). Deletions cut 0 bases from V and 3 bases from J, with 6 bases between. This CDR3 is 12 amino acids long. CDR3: CSARDGGYEQYF. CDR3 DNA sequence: TGCAGTGCTAGAGATGGTGGCTACGAGCAGTACTTC.

The CDR3 spells CASTNFRDLNTEAFF. The CDR3 coding sequence is TGTGCCAGTACGAACTTCCGAGATCTGAACACTGAAGCTTTCTTT. This rearrangement joins TRBV19 to TRBJ1-1; unclear D gene. Trimming left V 7 bases short and J 0 bases short, with 15 bases between. This CDR3 contains 15 residues. Germline assignment: CDR1 LNHDA and CDR2 SQIVND (reference sequence).

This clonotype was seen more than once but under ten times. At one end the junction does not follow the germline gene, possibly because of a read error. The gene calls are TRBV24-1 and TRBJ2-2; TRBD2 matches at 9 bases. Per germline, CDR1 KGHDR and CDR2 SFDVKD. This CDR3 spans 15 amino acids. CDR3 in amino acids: CVTHGAGGSTGELFF. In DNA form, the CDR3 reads TGTGTCACCCATGGAGCGGGAGGTTCAACCGGGGAGCTGTTTTTT.

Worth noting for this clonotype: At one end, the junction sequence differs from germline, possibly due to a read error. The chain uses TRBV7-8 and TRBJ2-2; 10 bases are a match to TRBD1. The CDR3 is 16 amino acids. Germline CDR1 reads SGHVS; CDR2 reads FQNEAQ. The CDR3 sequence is CASSPRQGAGTGEMFF. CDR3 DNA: TGTGCAAGCAGCCCTCGACAGGGGGCGGGCACCGGGGAGATGTTTTTT.

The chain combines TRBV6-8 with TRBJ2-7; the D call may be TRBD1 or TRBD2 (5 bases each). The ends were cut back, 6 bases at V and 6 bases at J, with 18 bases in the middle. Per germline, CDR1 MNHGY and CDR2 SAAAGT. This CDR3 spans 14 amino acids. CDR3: CASSERVGVAEQYF. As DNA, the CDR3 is TGTGCCAGCAGCGAACGAGTGGGGGTGGCCGAGCAGTACTTC.

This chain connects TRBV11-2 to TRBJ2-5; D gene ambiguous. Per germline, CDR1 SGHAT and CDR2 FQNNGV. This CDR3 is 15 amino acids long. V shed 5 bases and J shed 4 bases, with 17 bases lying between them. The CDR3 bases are TGTGCCAGCAGCCAAGAGCTTGGGCGGCGAGAGACCCAGTACTTC. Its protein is CASSQELGRRETQYF. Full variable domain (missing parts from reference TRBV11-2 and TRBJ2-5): EAGVAQSPRYKIIEKRQSVAFWCNPISGHATLYWYQQILGQGPKLLIQFQNNGVVDDSQLPKDRFSAERLKGVDSTLKIQPAKLEDSAVYLCASSQELGRRETQYFGPGTRLLVL.

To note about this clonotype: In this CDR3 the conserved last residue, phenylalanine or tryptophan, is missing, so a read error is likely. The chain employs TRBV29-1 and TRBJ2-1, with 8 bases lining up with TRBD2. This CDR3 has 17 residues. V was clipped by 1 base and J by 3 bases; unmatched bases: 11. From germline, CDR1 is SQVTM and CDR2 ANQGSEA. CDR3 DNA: TGCAGCGTTGAAGGGACAGTAGCTAGCGGGTTCTACAATGAGCAGTTCTTA. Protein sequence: CSVEGTVASGFYNEQFL.

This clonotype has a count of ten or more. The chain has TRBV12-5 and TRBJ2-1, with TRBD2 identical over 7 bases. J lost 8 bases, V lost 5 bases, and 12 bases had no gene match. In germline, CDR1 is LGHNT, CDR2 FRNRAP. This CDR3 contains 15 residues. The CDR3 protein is CASGLEGKGRDEQFF. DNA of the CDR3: TGTGCTAGTGGTCTGGAGGGGAAGGGGAGGGATGAGCAGTTCTTC. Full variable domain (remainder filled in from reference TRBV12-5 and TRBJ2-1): DARVTQTPRHKVTEMGQEVTMRCQPILGHNTVFWYRQTMMQGLELLAYFRNRAPLDDSGMPKDRFSAEMPDATLATLKIQPSEPRDSAVYFCASGLEGKGRDEQFFGPGTRLTVL.

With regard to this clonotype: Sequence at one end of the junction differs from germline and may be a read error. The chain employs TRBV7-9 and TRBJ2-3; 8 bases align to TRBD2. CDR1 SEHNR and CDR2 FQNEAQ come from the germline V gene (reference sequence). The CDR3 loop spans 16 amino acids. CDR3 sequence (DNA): TGTGCCAGCAGCTTAGTGGTCGGGACTAGACTAGATACGCCGTATTTT. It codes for CASSLVVGTRLDTPYF.